This T cell receptor (beta chain) was recovered during a study of cytomegalovirus exposure and HLA in healthy donors. About the study: The 120 validation repertoires were produced on the same platform as the roughly 720 repertoires of the first cohort. This was reported in a later analysis. Notes on the study in general: A few CMV-associated chains were confirmed in vitro to be specific for CMV antigens. The study listed 150 to 200 cytomegalovirus-associated TCR beta chains.

Remarks on this clone: Its antigen remains unidentified.

Using immunoSEQ multiplex PCR, the repertoire was profiled, and TCRdb retains in-frame clones only, with some absent. The sample includes more than 300,000 clones, just over 85% seen only once; the top ten take over 0.75%. The CDR3 runs to 13 residues. The germline gives CDR1 SGHTA, CDR2 FQGTGA. The V end lost 10 bases, the J end lost 8 bases, and 18 bases lay between the germline ends. The donors were in the approximately 130-subject validation cohort; that cohort was separate from the approximately 700-subject first cohort. What was sequenced was PBMCs. The chain uses TRBV7-3 and TRBJ2-1; D unclear. The source of this sequence is a woman between 18 and 29 years old in good health and CMV-seronegative. The CDR3 nucleotides are TGTGCCACCAAGCCCTATGAACCCGATGAGCAGTTCTTC. This translates into CATKPYEPDEQFF.